Sequencing of this TCR beta chain was carried out in a study of T cell repertoires in cytomegalovirus infection. CDR1 and CDR2 (germline): SGHNT, YYREEE (reference sequence). This CDR3 spans 12 amino acids. V was shortened by 4 bases and J by 9 bases, with 11 bases between the two germline ends. TCRdb independently ran MiXCR on the reads; one entry per CDR3 protein. The sample consists of roughly 340,000 distinct CDR3 sequences, 25% to 35% of them appearing once. At least ten counts were recorded for this clonotype. The antigen is unknown. The chain combines TRBV5-4 with TRBJ2-1; D remains unclear. The TCR originated in a human donor in good health (CMV status not recorded). Some clones in this sample may be carry-over from other donors' samples. Sequences were derived from cultured PBMCs, sampled from culture after CMV antigen stimulation. As DNA, the CDR3 is TGTGCCAGCAGCCCCCGCCCCAGTGAGCAGTTCTTC. Translating gives CASSPRPSEQFF.